This record covers a single T cell receptor (beta chain). This sample was included in a study of blood T cell repertoires in COVID-19. Study-level background: The origin of the acute and convalescent COVID-19 samples was the United States, Italy and Spain. The cDNA or gDNA used as material had been derived from T cells, B-cell-depleted T cells, or PBMCs.

In the original processing: Estimates of nucleated cell counts were drawn from the amplification of reference gene primers. Sequenced by immunoSEQ multiplex PCR; TCRdb stores in-frame clones only, minus some. V, J and clone size are those of that table, while D and trimming were read from the DNA. The repertoire consists of 85,000 to 130,000 clones, with roughly nine tenths occurring once and the leading ten covering approximately 5.5%. CDR1 is MDHEN, CDR2 SYDVKM, per germline. CDR3 length: 19 residues. V shed 2 bases, J shed 5 bases, and the junction held 17 bases outside the gene matches. Source material: peripheral blood. The receptor's source is a human donor in a cohort sampled during active COVID-19. The V and J genes are TRBV28 and TRBJ2-7; 11 bases match TRBD2. The CDR3 sequence: CASSLPSSWGTSGRDEQYF. DNA for the CDR3: TGTGCCAGCAGTTTACCTTCCTCTTGGGGGACTAGCGGACGGGACGAGCAGTACTTC.